The 8 T cell receptor beta chains given below trace back to one sample, sequenced in a study of early T cells in non-severe SARS-CoV-2 infection. TCRdb fed the 5' RACE reads into MiXCR, producing one record per CDR3 protein. The repertoire holds some 19,000 distinct CDR3 sequences, with less than 5% as singletons. The sequenced material came from whole blood. The receptors stem from an adult who was a healthcare worker with PCR-confirmed SARS-CoV-2 infection or an uninfected control (not recorded which).

This rearrangement joins TRBV27 to TRBJ2-1; 9 nucleotides align to TRBD1. CDR1 MNHEY and CDR2 SMNVEV come from the germline V gene (reference sequence). This CDR3 spans 15 amino acids. V was pared by 0 bases and J by 9 bases, with 6 bases of the junction left unmatched. The CDR3 region is CASSLSGTGLFEQFF. Written as DNA, the CDR3 is TGTGCCAGCAGTTTATCCGGGACAGGGCTTTTTGAGCAGTTCTTC.

This clonotype was seen ten or more times. V is TRBV7-3 and J is TRBJ2-7; D might be TRBD1 (8 bases). CDR1 and CDR2 (germline): SGHTA, FQGTGA. Deletions cut 5 bases from V and 9 bases from J, with 20 bases between. This CDR3 is 14 amino acids long. The chain's CDR3 is CASSTGQGASGQYF. In DNA, the CDR3 is TGTGCCAGCAGCACCGGACAGGGCGCTAGCGGGCAGTACTTC.

This clonotype showed up many times. The chain uses TRBV25-1 and TRBJ2-4; D unclear. Trimming left V 4 bases short and J 6 bases short, with 13 bases between. Germline V gene sequence: CDR1 MGHDK, CDR2 SYGVNS. CDR3 size: 14 residues. As DNA, the CDR3 is TGTGCCAGCAGTGGGATAGGTTCGATAAACATTCAGTACTTC. This codes for CASSGIGSINIQYF.

The chain joins TRBV2 to TRBJ1-1; 8 bases map to TRBD1. With 10 bases clipped from V and 1 base from J, the junction kept 20 bases outside the gene matches. This CDR3 spans 18 amino acids. Germline CDR1 reads SNHLY; CDR2 reads FYNNEI. This CDR3 reads CATRRSQGAGRGNTEAFF. In nucleotides, the CDR3 is TGTGCCACCCGGCGAAGTCAGGGGGCAGGTAGGGGGAACACTGAAGCTTTCTTT.

This clonotype was counted at least ten times. The chain combines TRBV5-1 with TRBJ2-7; tentatively, D is TRBD2 (6 bases). V was pared by 2 bases and J by 2 bases, with 14 bases between. The CDR3 has 15 residues. Germline V gene data show CDR1 as SGHRS and CDR2 as YFSETQ. The CDR3 is CASSFTRGSTYEQYF. In DNA, the CDR3 is TGCGCCAGCAGCTTCACTCGGGGGTCTACCTACGAGCAGTACTTC.

The rearrangement joins TRBV18 to TRBJ2-5; D is undetermined. This CDR3 comprises 12 residues. The germline V and J ends were trimmed by 3 bases and 4 bases, with 6 bases remaining between them. CDR1 is KGHSH, CDR2 LQKENI, per germline. CDR3 amino acids: CASSPSTETQYF. The DNA for the CDR3 is TGTGCCAGCTCACCCTCGACAGAGACCCAGTACTTC.

This clonotype was counted at least ten times. V gene TRBV9 combines with J gene TRBJ1-4; no definite D call. This CDR3 spans 15 amino acids. Germline lookup yields CDR1 SGDLS and CDR2 YYNGEE. Trimming removed 4 bases at V and 6 bases at J, with 16 bases between. Here the CDR3 reads CASSPDGSIYEKLFF. The CDR3 bases are TGTGCCAGCAGCCCCGACGGGTCAATTTATGAAAAACTGTTTTTT.

This clonotype is medium-sized (0.01 to 0.1%) in the sample. The chain joins TRBV12-3 or TRBV12-4 to TRBJ2-1; 8 bases line up with TRBD1. J lost 6 bases, V lost 3 bases, and 7 bases had no gene match. The CDR3 contains 15 residues. The CDR3 region has the DNA TGTGCCAGCAGTTTTCAGGGGGCTAGATTCAATGAGCAGTTCTTC. Translation gives CASSFQGARFNEQFF.